This T cell receptor beta chain was recorded in a study of technical replicates of blood from a handful of donors. Produced via immunoSEQ multiplex PCR; TCRdb's table is partial and in-frame only. The sample consists of approximately 73,000 clones, approximately 92% of them appearing once. V lost 2 bases and J lost 5; bases outside the gene matches: 7. The CDR3 is 16 amino acids. Germline V gene lookup returns CDR1 LNHDA and CDR2 SQIVND (reference sequence). What was sequenced was T cells isolated from PBMCs. This clonotype was obtained from a human donor in good health. This chain uses TRBV19 with TRBJ2-5, with 11 nucleotides matching TRBD2. The CDR3: CASSISSGRGRETQYF. The CDR3 DNA reads TGTGCCAGTAGTATAAGTAGCGGGAGGGGTCGGGAGACCCAGTACTTC.